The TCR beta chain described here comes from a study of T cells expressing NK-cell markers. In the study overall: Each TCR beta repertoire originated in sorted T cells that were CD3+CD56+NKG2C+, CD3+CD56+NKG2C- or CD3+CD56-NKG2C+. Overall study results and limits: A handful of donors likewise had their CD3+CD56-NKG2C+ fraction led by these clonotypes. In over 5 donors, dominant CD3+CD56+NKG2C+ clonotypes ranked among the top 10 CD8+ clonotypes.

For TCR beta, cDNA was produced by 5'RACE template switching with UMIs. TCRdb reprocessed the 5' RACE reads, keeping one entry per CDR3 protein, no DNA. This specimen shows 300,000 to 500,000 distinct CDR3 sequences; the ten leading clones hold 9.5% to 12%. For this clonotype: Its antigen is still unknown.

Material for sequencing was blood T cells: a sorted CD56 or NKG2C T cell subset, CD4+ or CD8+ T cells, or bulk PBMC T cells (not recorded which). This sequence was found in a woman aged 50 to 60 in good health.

CDR3: CASSLYFVTTYEQYF. The V call is TRBV27, the J call TRBJ2-7. Germline CDR1 is MNHEY and CDR2 is SMNVEV (reference sequence). This CDR3 has 15 amino acids.